This record concerns one T cell receptor beta chain sequence. Its antigen is currently unknown. The data stem from a study of cytomegalovirus exposure and HLA in healthy donors. Study overall: Most donors, roughly 84% of roughly 400 genotyped, fell in the Caucasian-associated ancestry cluster.

The PCR ran on 60 Vbeta and 13 Jbeta primers. Some clones are missing from TCRdb's copy, which holds only in-frame ones; the method was immunoSEQ multiplex PCR. The sample records 130,000 or so clones, around 70% being singletons. CDR1 and CDR2 from the germline V gene are SQVTM and ANQGSEA. This CDR3 has 13 amino acids. With V trimmed by 2 bases and J by 6 bases, 6 bases remained unmatched. Study-wide findings and caveats: Reportedly, a later analysis found an Asian-associated ancestry cluster had fewer N-insertions than the approximately 640-donor mean.

V gene TRBV29-1 combines with J gene TRBJ1-1; 7 bases agree with TRBD1. Sequences were obtained from PBMCs. The receptor's source is a man between 25 and 39 years old in good health and CMV-seronegative. CDR3 sequence (DNA): TGCAGCGTTGAAAGACAGGGCGGCGCTGAAGCTTTCTTT. This sequence encodes CSVERQGGAEAFF.